The 27 T cell receptor beta chains in this list originate from one sample, sequenced in a study of OX40 agonist ivuxolimab in advanced cancers. Repertoires were generated with immunoSEQ multiplex PCR, while TCRdb's copy carries only in-frame clones and drops some. Of more than 45,000 clones in the sample, around nine tenths were seen once. This material consisted of CD4+ or CD8+ T cells sorted from blood, taken in a trial of the OX40 agonist ivuxolimab. These receptor sequences come from an adult with an advanced solid tumor such as melanoma, head and neck, liver or kidney cancer.

This CDR3 reads CASSLSRADEQFF. The CDR3 nucleotides are TGCGCCAGCAGCTTGTCCAGAGCGGATGAGCAGTTCTTC. The chain links TRBV5-1 to TRBJ2-1; TRBD2 might be the D (5 bases). The CDR3 sequence is 13 residues long. Germline lookup yields CDR1 SGHRS and CDR2 YFSETQ. With 1 base removed from V and 8 bases from J, the gap between germline ends came to 10 bases.

The rearrangement uses TRBV19 and TRBJ1-5, with 7 bases matching TRBD1. The germline V gene has CDR1 LNHDA and CDR2 SQIVND (reference sequence). J gave up 11 bases and V 4 bases, and 11 bases lay outside the gene matches. The CDR3 is 14 residues long. CDR3 bases: TGTGCCAGTAGTACCCCGACAGGGCTCGGGGCCCAGCATTTT. It specifies CASSTPTGLGAQHF.

This chain uses TRBV10-3 with TRBJ1-3; D is undetermined. In germline, CDR1 is ENHRY, CDR2 SYGVKD. This CDR3 spans 14 amino acids. The germline V and J ends were trimmed by 10 bases and 0 bases, with 13 bases remaining between them. CDR3 bases: TGTGCCACGGCTAAAGGGAACTCTGGAAACACCATATATTTT. Its translation: CATAKGNSGNTIYF.

V gene TRBV18 combines with J gene TRBJ2-2, with TRBD1 as a possible D gene (6 bases). Germline V gives CDR1 KGHSH, CDR2 LQKENI. V was clipped by 5 bases and J by 4 bases, with 11 bases between them. The CDR3 loop spans 14 amino acids. CDR3: CASSTVGGTGELFF. The CDR3 DNA follows: TGTGCCAGCTCAACCGTAGGGGGCACCGGGGAGCTGTTTTTT.

The chain joins TRBV4-3 to TRBJ2-1; D is undetermined. The CDR3 covers 13 residues. Germline lookup yields CDR1 LGHNA and CDR2 YSLEER. V was trimmed by 0 bases and J by 6 bases, leaving 6 bases between them. This CDR3 is CASSQEGANEQFF. The CDR3 coding sequence is TGCGCCAGCAGCCAAGAAGGAGCCAATGAGCAGTTCTTC.

V usage is TRBV5-1 and J usage is TRBJ2-5, with 9 bases matching TRBD1. CDR1 and CDR2 (germline): SGHRS, YFSETQ. The CDR3 consists of 15 residues. With V trimmed by 2 bases and J by 5 bases, 7 bases remained unmatched. CDR3 in amino acids: CASSFTGGSGETQYF. In DNA, the CDR3 is TGCGCCAGCAGCTTTACAGGGGGCTCGGGGGAGACCCAGTACTTC.

The gene calls are TRBV5-4 and TRBJ2-3; 8 bases are shared with TRBD2. Trimming cost V 0 bases and J 5 bases; bases outside gene matches: 5. The CDR3 is 15 amino acids. Germline loops: CDR1 SGHNT, CDR2 YYREEE (reference sequence). For the CDR3, the DNA is TGTGCCAGCAGCTTGGACGGGGGGGCAGTAGATACGCAGTATTTT. This gives the protein CASSLDGGAVDTQYF.

V is TRBV18 and J is TRBJ1-2, with D possibly matching TRBD1 (6 bases). The CDR3 length is 13 residues. CDR1 and CDR2 from the germline V gene are KGHSH and LQKENI. V was pared by 3 bases and J by 3 bases, with 8 bases between. The CDR3 sequence is CASSPDSYYGYTF. In DNA form, the CDR3 reads TGTGCCAGCTCACCGGACAGCTACTATGGCTACACCTTC.

The chain uses TRBV19 and TRBJ2-2; D is undetermined. CDR1 LNHDA and CDR2 SQIVND come from the germline V gene (reference sequence). There are 14 residues in the CDR3. V was shortened by 3 bases and J by 5 bases, with 10 bases between the two germline ends. The CDR3 spells CASSILAATGELFF. CDR3 coding DNA: TGTGCCAGTAGTATTTTGGCGGCAACCGGGGAGCTGTTTTTT. Filled out from reference TRBV19 and TRBJ2-2, the complete variable domain reads DGGITQSPKYLFRKEGQNVTLSCEQNLNHDAMYWYRQDPGQGLRLIYYSQIVNDFQKGDIAEGYSVSREKKESFPLTVTSAQKNPTAFYLCASSILAATGELFFGEGSRLTVL.

The chain employs TRBV2 and TRBJ1-5; perhaps TRBD1 as D (5 bases). Germline V gives CDR1 SNHLY, CDR2 FYNNEI. Trimming cost V 4 bases and J 3 bases, with 10 bases left between them. This CDR3 has 14 residues. This chain's CDR3 is CASSGVGTNQPQHF. The CDR3 DNA is TGTGCCAGCAGTGGAGTGGGGACCAATCAGCCCCAGCATTTT. The entire variable domain, with the rest obtained from reference TRBV2 and TRBJ1-5, is as follows: EPEVTQTPSHQVTQMGQEVILRCVPISNHLYFYWYRQILGQKVEFLVSFYNNEISEKSEIFDDQFSVERPDGSNFTLKIRSTKLEDSAMYFCASSGVGTNQPQHFGDGTRLSIL.

The chain joins TRBV5-5 to TRBJ2-7; the D call may be TRBD1 or TRBD2 (5 bases each). Germline V CDR1 and CDR2: SGHKS, YYEKEE (reference sequence). V was cut by 3 bases and J by 1 base, with 8 bases left in between. The CDR3 loop spans 13 amino acids. CDR3 sequence (DNA): TGTGCCAGCAGCTCCGAGGGGTCCTACGAGCAGTACTTC. This gives the protein CASSSEGSYEQYF.

The chain combines TRBV5-4 with TRBJ2-5; D may correspond to TRBD1 or TRBD2 (5 bases each). This CDR3 has 14 amino acids. V was trimmed by 5 bases and J by 1 base, leaving 12 bases between them. Germline values: CDR1 SGHNT, CDR2 YYREEE (reference sequence). CDR3 residues: CASSPGTLQETQYF. The CDR3 DNA sequence: TGTGCCAGCAGTCCCGGGACCCTCCAAGAGACCCAGTACTTC.

V usage is TRBV2 and J usage is TRBJ2-2; no definite D call. The V gene lost 4 bases and the J gene lost 0 bases, with 9 bases spanning the gap. Germline lookup yields CDR1 SNHLY and CDR2 FYNNEI. This CDR3 comprises 15 residues. The CDR3 bases are TGTGCCAGCAGTGCACAAGACGCGAACACCGGGGAGCTGTTTTTT. Protein sequence: CASSAQDANTGELFF.

Only one count was recorded for this clone. V usage is TRBV18 and J usage is TRBJ1-4; TRBD1 aligns across 7 bases. The V gene's germline CDR1 is KGHSH and CDR2 LQKENI. J was trimmed by 12 bases and V by 3 bases; bases with no gene match: 7. There are 13 residues in the CDR3. This chain's CDR3 is CASSPYNDRELFF. Here the CDR3 DNA reads TGTGCCAGCTCACCCTATAACGACAGGGAACTGTTTTTT.

This chain joins TRBV7-3 and TRBJ2-5; D is possibly TRBD2 (7 bases). The germline V and J ends were trimmed by 5 bases and 5 bases, with 18 bases remaining between them. Germline values: CDR1 SGHTA, CDR2 FQGTGA. This CDR3 is built from 15 residues. This CDR3 reads CASSLLGGGPETQYF. The CDR3 DNA follows: TGTGCCAGCAGCCTTCTTGGGGGGGGCCCGGAGACCCAGTACTTC. The whole variable domain, remainder taken from reference TRBV7-3 and TRBJ2-5, is GAGVSQTPSNKVTEKGKYVELRCDPISGHTALYWYRQSLGQGPEFLIYFQGTGAADDSGLPNDRFFAVRPEGSVSTLKIQRTERGDSAVYLCASSLLGGGPETQYFGPGTRLLVL.

This sequence joins TRBV5-4 and TRBJ2-3, with 10 bases that match TRBD2. The junction had 9 bases not matched to a gene; V was cut back by 5 bases and J by 6 bases. This CDR3 comprises 15 residues. CDR1 is SGHNT, CDR2 YYREEE, per germline (reference sequence). The CDR3 loop reads CASSTRLAGDDTQYF. The CDR3 DNA reads as TGTGCCAGCAGTACACGACTAGCGGGTGACGATACGCAGTATTTT.

This clone has only a few counts. The genes are TRBV25-1 and TRBJ1-1, with no clear D. V shed 6 bases and J shed 0 bases, with 8 bases lying between them. CDR1 and CDR2 from the germline V gene are MGHDK and SYGVNS. CDR3 length: 13 residues. CDR3 protein: CASSSPMNTEAFF. Here the CDR3 DNA reads TGTGCCAGCAGCTCACCCATGAACACTGAAGCTTTCTTT.

This clone showed up just once. The chain uses TRBV4-3 and TRBJ2-1; tentative D call: TRBD1 (6 bases). The CDR3 extends over 14 amino acids. Trimming shortened V by 4 bases and J by 8 bases, and 15 bases separated the two germline ends. The V gene's germline CDR1 is LGHNA and CDR2 YSLEER. CDR3 region: CASSPQGWGHEQFF. CDR3 sequence (DNA): TGCGCCAGCAGCCCACAGGGTTGGGGGCATGAGCAGTTCTTC.

The V call is TRBV19, the J call TRBJ1-4; no definite D call. The germline gives CDR1 LNHDA, CDR2 SQIVND (reference sequence). V was cut by 6 bases and J by 7 bases, with 12 bases left in between. The CDR3 contains 13 residues. CDR3 sequence (DNA): TGTGCCAGTAGCCGAAGGACGGGTGAAAAACTGTTTTTT. Translated: CASSRRTGEKLFF.

In DNA, the CDR3 is TGTGCCAGCAGCGTGGATCTAGCGGGGGGCCTATTTTACAATGAGCAGTTCTTC. It encodes CASSVDLAGGLFYNEQFF. The J gene is TRBJ2-1, the V gene TRBV9, with 11 positions matching TRBD2. This CDR3 is built from 18 residues. The J segment lost 4 bases and the V segment lost 2 bases, leaving 11 bases of the junction unmatched. Germline assignment: CDR1 SGDLS and CDR2 YYNGEE.

The chain uses TRBV13 and TRBJ2-3; 15 positions agree with TRBD2. The CDR3 covers 18 residues. The V segment lost 4 bases and the J segment 2 bases; nucleotides outside the gene matches: 7. CDR1 is PRHDT and CDR2 is FYEKMQ in the germline V gene (reference sequence). The CDR3 sequence: CASSSPWTSGGATDTQYF. CDR3 coding DNA: TGTGCCAGCAGCTCCCCCTGGACTAGCGGGGGGGCCACAGATACGCAGTATTTT.

This sequence joins TRBV10-3 and TRBJ2-7; the match to TRBD2 covers 9 bases. The CDR3 runs 17 residues. Germline lookup yields CDR1 ENHRY and CDR2 SYGVKD. V trimming: 3 bases; J trimming: 0 bases; junction bases outside the gene matches: 9. The DNA for the CDR3 is TGTGCCATCAGTGACCAATATAGCGGGAGAAACTCCTACGAGCAGTACTTC. Amino acids: CAISDQYSGRNSYEQYF.

The CDR3, as DNA: TGTGCCAGCAGTCCGGGACAGACCCACCGGGGCTACACCTTC. It is translated as CASSPGQTHRGYTF. The rearrangement links TRBV6-6 to TRBJ1-2; TRBD1 matches 7 bases. Looked up from germline, CDR1 is MNHNY and CDR2 is SVGAGI (reference sequence). The CDR3 spans 14 residues. The V and J ends lost 5 bases and 8 bases, in that order; junction bases with no gene match: 11.

The genes are TRBV2 and TRBJ2-5; 9 nucleotides align to TRBD2. Germline V CDR1 and CDR2: SNHLY, FYNNEI. V shed 8 bases and J 7 bases; nucleotides not matched to a gene: 20. CDR3 length: 17 residues. CDR3 in DNA: TGTGCCAGCGAACTCCTACCCCTTAGCGGGAGTGGAGGGACCCAGTACTTC. Translated: CASELLPLSGSGGTQYF.

V is TRBV10-2 and J is TRBJ2-1; possible D gene TRBD1, 5 bases. The CDR3 sequence is 15 residues long. Germline CDR1 is WSHSY and CDR2 is SAAADI. Trimming took off 2 bases at V and 8 bases at J, with 16 bases between the two ends. The CDR3 DNA is TGCGCCAGCAGTGAGGGCGCTTGGACACTCGATGAGCAGTTCTTC. It specifies CASSEGAWTLDEQFF.

The chain combines TRBV7-3 with TRBJ1-1; D remains unclear. CDR3 length: 14 residues. Trimming cost V 6 bases and J 0 bases, with 11 bases left between them. Looked up from germline, CDR1 is SGHTA and CDR2 is FQGTGA. The CDR3 DNA is TGTGCCAGCAGTCAAAACAGTTTGAACACTGAAGCTTTCTTT. Amino acid sequence: CASSQNSLNTEAFF.

Notes on this clone: At one boundary the junction diverges from the germline segment, which might be a read error. The chain has TRBV7-3 and TRBJ1-2; D is uncertain. This CDR3 has 15 residues. Germline assignment: CDR1 SGHTA and CDR2 FQGTGA. The CDR3 coding sequence is TGTGCCAGCAGCTTAACCGCTAATCCTAACTATGACTACACCTTC. Its protein product is CASSLTANPNYDYTF.